Following are 13 T cell receptor beta chains from one sample sequenced in a study of T cell responses to AZD1222 COVID-19 vaccine. Profiling relied on immunoSEQ multiplex PCR, and the TCRdb table lists in-frame clones only, not all of them. The data hold over 65,000 clones, with around 90% observed a single time. The specimen was peripheral blood, collected on day 0 of AZD1222 vaccination. All receptors derive from an adult in good health.

V gene TRBV9 combines with J gene TRBJ2-4, with D possibly being TRBD1 (5 bases). Per germline, CDR1 SGDLS and CDR2 YYNGEE. V lost 3 bases to trimming and J lost 8 bases, with 18 bases between them. The CDR3 has 15 residues. The DNA of the CDR3 is TGTGCCAGCAGCGCCCGCGCGACAGAGAGAGACATTCAGTACTTC. Its translation: CASSARATERDIQYF. Complete variable domain (other parts from reference TRBV9 and TRBJ2-4): DSGVTQTPKHLITATGQRVTLRCSPRSGDLSVYWYQQSLDQGLQFLIQYYNGEERAKGNILERFSAQQFPDLHSELNLSSLELGDSALYFCASSARATERDIQYFGAGTRLSVL.

This chain joins TRBV24-1 and TRBJ1-1; possible D gene TRBD1, 5 bases. V was cut by 8 bases and J by 4 bases, with 7 bases left in between. This CDR3 comprises 11 residues. Per germline, CDR1 KGHDR and CDR2 SFDVKD. The CDR3: CATMGGTEAFF. Here the CDR3 DNA reads TGTGCCACCATGGGGGGCACTGAAGCTTTCTTT.

The CDR3 region has the DNA TGTGCCAGCAGCGTAGGGTCAGGGGGCACTGAAGCTTTCTTT. It translates to CASSVGSGGTEAFF. V gene TRBV9 combines with J gene TRBJ1-1; 7 bases map to TRBD1. There are 14 residues in the CDR3. The germline CDR1 and CDR2 sequences are SGDLS and YYNGEE. J was trimmed by 4 bases and V by 0 bases; bases with no gene match: 3.

The CDR3: CASRQGYNSPLHF. CDR3 sequence (DNA): TGTGCCAGCAGACAGGGCTATAATTCACCCCTCCACTTT. The V gene is TRBV6-5, the J gene TRBJ1-6; tentative D call: TRBD1 (6 bases). V was pared by 6 bases and J by 3 bases, with 6 bases between. Germline V gene data show CDR1 as MNHEY and CDR2 as SVGAGI. The CDR3 totals 13 residues.

This sequence joins TRBV27 and TRBJ2-1; 10 positions match TRBD1. Germline V lookup: CDR1 MNHEY, CDR2 SMNVEV (reference sequence). V lost 6 bases to trimming and J lost 4 bases; unmatched junction nucleotides: 0. This CDR3 comprises 13 residues. The CDR3 region has the DNA TGTGCCAGCAGGGGACAGGGGTACAATGAGCAGTTCTTC. Residues: CASRGQGYNEQFF.

This sequence joins TRBV5-1 and TRBJ1-2; TRBD1 agrees at 7 bases. The V and J ends lost 4 bases and 6 bases, in that order; junction bases with no gene match: 21. The CDR3 has 18 residues. Per germline, CDR1 SGHRS and CDR2 YFSETQ. CDR3: CASSRRDLTGMDFHGYTF. The CDR3 DNA is TGCGCCAGCAGCAGGAGGGACCTGACAGGGATGGATTTTCATGGCTACACCTTC.

CDR3 loop: CASSLDGRTNYGYTF. In nucleotides, the CDR3 is TGTGCCAGCAGCTTGGACGGACGAACTAACTATGGCTACACCTTC. The genes are TRBV5-4 and TRBJ1-2; D is undetermined. The CDR3 runs 15 residues. Germline-derived CDR1 and CDR2 are SGHNT and YYREEE (reference sequence). V lost 0 bases and J lost 0, with 9 bases in between.

The chain couples TRBV2 to TRBJ2-3; the D is unclear. The CDR3 totals 14 residues. V was cut by 3 bases and J by 0 bases, with 7 bases left in between. Germline CDR1 is SNHLY and CDR2 is FYNNEI. The CDR3 protein is CASSDRLSTDTQYF. CDR3 coding DNA: TGTGCCAGCAGTGATAGACTGAGCACAGATACGCAGTATTTT.

The chain is built from TRBV9 and TRBJ1-1; maybe TRBD1 (5 bases). There are 14 residues in the CDR3. CDR1 SGDLS and CDR2 YYNGEE come from the germline V gene. Trimming left V 4 bases short and J 1 base short, with 11 bases between. CDR3 sequence reads: CASSPRGRNTEAFF. The CDR3 DNA is TGTGCCAGCAGCCCCCGGGGGAGGAACACTGAAGCTTTCTTT.

This clone was seen more than once but under ten times. The chain has TRBV3-1 (or the pseudogene TRBV3-2) and TRBJ1-2; maybe TRBD1 (6 bases). The germline gives CDR1 LGHDT, CDR2 YNNKEL (reference sequence). V was trimmed by 6 bases and J by 6 bases, leaving 17 bases between them. The CDR3 totals 14 residues. CDR3 sequence: CASRGTQREHGYTF. DNA for the CDR3: TGTGCCAGCAGGGGGACACAACGAGAGCATGGCTACACCTTC.

This rearrangement joins TRBV5-5 to TRBJ1-6; tentatively, D is TRBD1 (6 bases). Trimming cost V 5 bases and J 7 bases, with 16 bases left between them. Per germline, CDR1 SGHKS and CDR2 YYEKEE (reference sequence). CDR3 size: 15 residues. CDR3 loop: CASRDTGFGNSPLHF. CDR3 sequence (DNA): TGTGCCAGCAGGGATACAGGGTTTGGCAATTCACCCCTCCACTTT.

V is TRBV29-1 and J is TRBJ1-1, with 7 bases lining up with TRBD1. Unmatched junction bases numbered 5, after V lost 7 bases and J lost 0 bases. This CDR3 has 13 amino acids. Germline V gene lookup returns CDR1 SQVTM and CDR2 ANQGSEA. The CDR3 sequence: CSGDRAMNTEAFF. DNA for the CDR3: TGCAGCGGAGACAGGGCGATGAACACTGAAGCTTTCTTT.

The rearrangement joins TRBV30 to TRBJ1-1, with D perhaps TRBD1 (5 bases). CDR3 length equals 12 residues. Deletions cut 6 bases from V and 7 bases from J, with 15 bases between. In germline, CDR1 is GTSNPN, CDR2 SVGIG (reference sequence). The CDR3 region is CACETVEIEAFF. CDR3 in DNA: TGTGCCTGCGAGACAGTGGAGATTGAAGCTTTCTTT.